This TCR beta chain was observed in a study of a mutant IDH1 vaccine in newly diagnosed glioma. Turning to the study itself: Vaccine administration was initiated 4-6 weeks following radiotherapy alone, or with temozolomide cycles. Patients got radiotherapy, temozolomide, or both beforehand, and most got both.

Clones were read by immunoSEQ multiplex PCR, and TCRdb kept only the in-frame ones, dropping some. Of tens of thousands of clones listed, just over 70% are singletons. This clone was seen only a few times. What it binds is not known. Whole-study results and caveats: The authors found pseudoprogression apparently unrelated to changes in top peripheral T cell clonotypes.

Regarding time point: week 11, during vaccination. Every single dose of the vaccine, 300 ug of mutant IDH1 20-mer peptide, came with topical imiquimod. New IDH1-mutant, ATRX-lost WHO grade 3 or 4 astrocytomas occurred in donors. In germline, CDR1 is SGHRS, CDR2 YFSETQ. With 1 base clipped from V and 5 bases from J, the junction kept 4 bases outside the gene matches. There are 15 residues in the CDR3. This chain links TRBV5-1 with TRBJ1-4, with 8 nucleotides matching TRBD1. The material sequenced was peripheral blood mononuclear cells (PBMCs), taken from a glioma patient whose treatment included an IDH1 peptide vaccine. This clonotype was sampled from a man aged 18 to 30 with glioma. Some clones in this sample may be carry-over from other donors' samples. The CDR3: CASSLTGGPNEKLFF. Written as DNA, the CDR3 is TGCGCCAGCAGCTTGACAGGGGGTCCGAATGAAAAACTGTTTTTT.